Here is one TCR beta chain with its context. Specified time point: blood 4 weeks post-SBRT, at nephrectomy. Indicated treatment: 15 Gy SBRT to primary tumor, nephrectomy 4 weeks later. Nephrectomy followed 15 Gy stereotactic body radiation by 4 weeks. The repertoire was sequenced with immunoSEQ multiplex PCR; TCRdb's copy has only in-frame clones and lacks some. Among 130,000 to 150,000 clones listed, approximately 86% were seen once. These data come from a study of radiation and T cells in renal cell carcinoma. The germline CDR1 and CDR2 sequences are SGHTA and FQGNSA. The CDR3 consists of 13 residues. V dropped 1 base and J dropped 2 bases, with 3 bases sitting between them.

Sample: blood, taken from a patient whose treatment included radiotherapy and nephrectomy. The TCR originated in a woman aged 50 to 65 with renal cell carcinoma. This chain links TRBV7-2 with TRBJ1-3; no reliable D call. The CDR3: CASSLETGNTIYF. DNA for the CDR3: TGTGCCAGCAGCTTAGAAACTGGAAACACCATATATTTT.